These 5 T cell receptor beta chains share one sample of origin, sequenced in a study of neurological immune-mediated disorders. TCRdb re-called the 5' RACE reads with MiXCR, one entry per CDR3 protein. The profile covers some 65,000 distinct CDR3 sequences, with 4% to 6% appearing a single time and approximately 2.6% taken by the ten largest. Material for sequencing was PBMCs. Receptors originate from a woman aged 25 to 39 with multiple sclerosis.

Many counts were recorded for this clonotype. The chain has TRBV12-3 or TRBV12-4 and TRBJ1-1; 7 nucleotides match TRBD1. V was pared by 5 bases and J by 1 base, with 4 bases of the junction left unmatched. The CDR3 is 14 residues long. The CDR3 coding sequence is TGTGCCAGCAGTAGAGGACAGGCGAACACTGAAGCTTTCTTT. Translated, it gives CASSRGQANTEAFF.

This clonotype was seen ten or more times. The chain joins TRBV6-6 to TRBJ1-6; D is perhaps TRBD1 (6 bases). The CDR3 consists of 14 residues. V was clipped by 6 bases and J by 6 bases, with 12 bases between them. The germline CDR1 and CDR2 sequences are MNHNY and SVGAGI (reference sequence). This CDR3 reads CASSPQGSNSPLHF. CDR3 DNA sequence: TGTGCCAGCAGCCCTCAGGGGAGTAATTCACCCCTCCACTTT.

This clonotype has ten or more counts. The chain joins TRBV9 to TRBJ2-1; maybe TRBD2 (6 bases). The CDR3 totals 13 residues. Trimming removed 0 bases from V and 8 bases from J, with 9 bases in between. CDR1 is SGDLS and CDR2 is YYNGEE in the germline V gene. The CDR3: CASSVDWEDEQFF. The CDR3 DNA is TGTGCCAGCAGCGTAGATTGGGAGGATGAGCAGTTCTTC.

This clonotype was observed a few times. The chain employs TRBV6-5 and TRBJ2-7; maybe TRBD1 (5 bases). Germline loops: CDR1 MNHEY, CDR2 SVGAGI. V was trimmed by 6 bases and J by 5 bases, leaving 11 bases between them. The CDR3 totals 12 residues. CDR3 coding DNA: TGTGCCAGCAGCCCCCCAGGGAACGAGCAGTACTTC. This codes for CASSPPGNEQYF.

In the case of this clonotype: This may stem from a read error, because a much larger clone lies one nucleotide away. The chain joins TRBV29-1 to TRBJ1-1, with 7 nucleotides matching TRBD1. CDR3 size: 12 residues. J gave up 1 base and V 6 bases, and 2 bases lay outside the gene matches. CDR1 is SQVTM and CDR2 is ANQGSEA in the germline V gene. The CDR3 bases are TGCAGCGTGGGACAGAAGAACACTGAAGCTTTCTTT. Its protein product is CSVGQKNTEAFF. Based on the CDR3 plus reference TRBV29-1 and TRBJ1-1, the full variable domain is SAVISQKPSRDICQRGTSLTIQCQVDSQVTMMFWYRQQPGQSLTLIATANQGSEATYESGFVIDKFPISRPNLTFSTLTVSNMSPEDSSIYLCSVGQKNTEAFFGQGTRLTVV.